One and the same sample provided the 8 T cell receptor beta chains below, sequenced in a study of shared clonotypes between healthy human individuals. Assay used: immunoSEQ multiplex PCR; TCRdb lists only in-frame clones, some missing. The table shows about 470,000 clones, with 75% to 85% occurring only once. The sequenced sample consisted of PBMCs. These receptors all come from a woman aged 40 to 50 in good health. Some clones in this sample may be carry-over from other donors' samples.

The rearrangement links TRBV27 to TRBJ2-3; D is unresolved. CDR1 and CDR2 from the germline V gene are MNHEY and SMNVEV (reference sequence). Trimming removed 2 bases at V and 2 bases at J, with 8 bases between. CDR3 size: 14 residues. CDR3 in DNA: TGTGCCAGCAGTTTAAAGTGGGCCACAGATACGCAGTATTTT. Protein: CASSLKWATDTQYF.

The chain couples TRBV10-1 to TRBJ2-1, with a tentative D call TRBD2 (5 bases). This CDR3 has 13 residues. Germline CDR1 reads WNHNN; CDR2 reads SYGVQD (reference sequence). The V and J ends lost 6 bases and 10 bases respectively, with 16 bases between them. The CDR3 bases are TGCGCCAGCAGCGAGGGCGGGTTGCGGGAGCAGTTCTTC. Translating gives CASSEGGLREQFF.

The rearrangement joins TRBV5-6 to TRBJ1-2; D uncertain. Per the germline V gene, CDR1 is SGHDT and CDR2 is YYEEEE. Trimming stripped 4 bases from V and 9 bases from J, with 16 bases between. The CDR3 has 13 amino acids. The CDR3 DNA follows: TGTGCCAGCAGCCTCCCCCACAGTGGTAGCTACACCTTC. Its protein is CASSLPHSGSYTF.

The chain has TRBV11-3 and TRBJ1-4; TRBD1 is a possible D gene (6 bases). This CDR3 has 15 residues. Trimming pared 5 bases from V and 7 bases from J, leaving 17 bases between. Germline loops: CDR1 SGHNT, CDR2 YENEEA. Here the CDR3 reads CASSGQQGGPEKLFF. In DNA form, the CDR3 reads TGTGCCAGCAGCGGGCAACAGGGAGGTCCTGAAAAACTGTTTTTT.

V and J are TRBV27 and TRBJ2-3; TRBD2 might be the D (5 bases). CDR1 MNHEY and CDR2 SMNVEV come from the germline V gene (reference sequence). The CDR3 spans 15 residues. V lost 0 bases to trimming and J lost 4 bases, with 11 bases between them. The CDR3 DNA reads TGTGCCAGCAGTTTATCTTCTGGCGGGCCAGATACGCAGTATTTT. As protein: CASSLSSGGPDTQYF.

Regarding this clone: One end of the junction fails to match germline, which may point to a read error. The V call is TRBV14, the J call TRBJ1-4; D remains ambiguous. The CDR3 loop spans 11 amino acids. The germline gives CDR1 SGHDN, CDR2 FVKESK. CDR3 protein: CASSQEGKLFF. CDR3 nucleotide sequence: TGTGCCAGCAGTCAAGAGGGAAAACTGTTTTTT.

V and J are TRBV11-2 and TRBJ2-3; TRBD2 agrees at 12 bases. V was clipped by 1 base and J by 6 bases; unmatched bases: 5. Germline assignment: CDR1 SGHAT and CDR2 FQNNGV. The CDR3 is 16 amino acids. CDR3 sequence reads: CASSLGLAGVSDTQYF. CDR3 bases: TGTGCCAGCAGCTTAGGACTAGCGGGAGTATCGGATACGCAGTATTTT.

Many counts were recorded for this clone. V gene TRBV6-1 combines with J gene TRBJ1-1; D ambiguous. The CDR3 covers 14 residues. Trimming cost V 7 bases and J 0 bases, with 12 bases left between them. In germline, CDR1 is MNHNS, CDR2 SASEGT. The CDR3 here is CASTLEPLNTEAFF. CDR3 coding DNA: TGTGCCAGCACCCTGGAACCTCTGAACACTGAAGCTTTCTTT.